This T cell receptor (beta chain) was recovered during a study of PD-1 blockade in classical Hodgkin lymphoma. Study-level findings and limits: Those achieving complete response showed baseline diversity like newly diagnosed patients.

Of note for this clone: The antigen is undetermined.

Profiled with immunoSEQ multiplex PCR; TCRdb holds only in-frame clones, not every one. The data hold around 9,600 clones, with around 79% observed a single time. As for time point: cycle 4 day 1 (C4D1), after around six weeks of nivolumab. Every patient relapsed after autologous stem cell transplantation, and brentuximab vedotin exposure varied. Magnetic negative selection of thawed PBMCs was the method by which CD4+ T cells were purified. The CDR3 is 13 amino acids. Per germline, CDR1 SGHNT and CDR2 YYREEE (reference sequence). V shed 4 bases and J shed 2 bases, with 9 bases lying between them. The TCR sequence derives from a human donor with classical Hodgkin lymphoma. Sequenced here: CD4+ T cells from blood, sampled before the fourth cycle of nivolumab. The genes are TRBV5-4 and TRBJ1-1; tentative D call: TRBD1 (6 bases). The CDR3 spells CASSRDTNTEAFF. CDR3 DNA: TGTGCCAGCAGCCGGGACACCAACACTGAAGCTTTCTTT.